This T cell receptor (beta chain) was sequenced during a study of blood T cell repertoires in COVID-19. Study as a whole: T cells, B-cell-depleted T cells, or PBMCs supplied cDNA or gDNA.

The V gene lost 2 bases and the J gene lost 1 base, with 8 bases spanning the gap. This CDR3 is 14 amino acids long. Germline CDR1 and CDR2: MNHEY and SVGEGT. Profiled with immunoSEQ multiplex PCR; TCRdb holds only in-frame clones, not every one. The data show under 300,000 clones, roughly 90% seen once. This rearrangement joins TRBV6-2 or TRBV6-3 to TRBJ1-2; the D is unclear. The specimen sequenced was peripheral blood. This receptor was obtained from a middle-aged woman who had recovered from COVID-19. CDR3 in DNA: TGTGCCAGCAGTTACGGCCACCTTAACTATGGCTACACCTTC. It is translated as CASSYGHLNYGYTF.